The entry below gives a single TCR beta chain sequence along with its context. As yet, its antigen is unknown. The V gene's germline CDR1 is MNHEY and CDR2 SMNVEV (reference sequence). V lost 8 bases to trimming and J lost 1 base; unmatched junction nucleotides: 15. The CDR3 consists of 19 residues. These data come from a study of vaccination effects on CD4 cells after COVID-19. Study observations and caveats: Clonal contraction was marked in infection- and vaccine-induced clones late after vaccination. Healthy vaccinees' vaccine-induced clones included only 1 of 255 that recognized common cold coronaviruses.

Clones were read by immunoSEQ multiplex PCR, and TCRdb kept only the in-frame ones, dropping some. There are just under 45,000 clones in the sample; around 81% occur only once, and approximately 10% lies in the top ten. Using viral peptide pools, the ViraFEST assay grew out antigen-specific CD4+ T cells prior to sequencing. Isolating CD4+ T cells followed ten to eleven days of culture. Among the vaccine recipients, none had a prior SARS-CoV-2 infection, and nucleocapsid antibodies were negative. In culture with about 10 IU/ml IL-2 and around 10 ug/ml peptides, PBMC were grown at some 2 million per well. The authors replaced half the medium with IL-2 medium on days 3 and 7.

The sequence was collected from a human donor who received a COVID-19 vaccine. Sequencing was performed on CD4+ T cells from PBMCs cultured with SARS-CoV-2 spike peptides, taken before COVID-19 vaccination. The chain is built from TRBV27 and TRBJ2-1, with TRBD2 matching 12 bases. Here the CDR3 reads CASAPSTLAGGPSYNEQFF. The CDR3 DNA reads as TGTGCCAGCGCCCCGAGTACGCTAGCGGGGGGGCCTTCCTACAATGAGCAGTTCTTC.